Following are 17 T cell receptor beta chains from one sample sequenced in a study of T cell responses to AZD1222 COVID-19 vaccine. Profiling relied on immunoSEQ multiplex PCR, and the TCRdb table lists in-frame clones only, not all of them. The table shows approximately 100,000 clones, with about nine tenths occurring only once. Sequencing used peripheral blood, obtained on day 0 of AZD1222 vaccination. The receptor set was obtained from an adult in good health.

The chain recombines TRBV19 with TRBJ1-2; TRBD1 matches at 7 bases. Germline V CDR1 and CDR2: LNHDA, SQIVND (reference sequence). V trimming: 3 bases; J trimming: 8 bases; junction bases outside the gene matches: 12. This CDR3 has 15 residues. For the CDR3, the DNA is TGTGCCAGTAGTATTGGACAGGTTTTATCGGGCGGCTACACCTTC. This encodes CASSIGQVLSGGYTF.

This rearrangement joins TRBV2 to TRBJ1-2; 9 nucleotides match TRBD1. The J segment lost 7 bases and the V segment lost 6 bases, leaving 6 bases of the junction unmatched. Germline-derived CDR1 and CDR2 are SNHLY and FYNNEI. The CDR3 runs to 13 residues. CDR3 sequence (DNA): TGTGCCAGCAGCGCTACAGGGGGCAGTGGCTACACCTTC. The encoded protein is CASSATGGSGYTF.

J is TRBJ2-2 and V is TRBV6-5, with 8 bases that match TRBD1. Germline V gene data show CDR1 as MNHEY and CDR2 as SVGAGI. V gave up 4 bases and J gave up 7 bases; unmatched junction bases: 5. The CDR3 runs 14 residues. CDR3 bases: TGTGCCAGCAGTTTCGGACAGGGCCACGGGGAGCTGTTTTTT. This encodes CASSFGQGHGELFF.

The table lists this clone with a count of one. The V and J genes are TRBV15 and TRBJ2-5, with 7 bases identical to TRBD2. This CDR3 contains 16 residues. CDR1 and CDR2 (germline): LNHNV, YYDKDF (reference sequence). The V gene end was trimmed by 0 bases and the J gene end by 4 bases; junction bases not matched to a gene: 8. This CDR3 reads CATSRDGGVRGETQYF. The CDR3 DNA reads as TGTGCCACCAGCAGAGATGGGGGGGTTCGTGGAGAGACCCAGTACTTC.

This chain joins TRBV19 and TRBJ2-7, with 9 bases that match TRBD1. Unmatched junction bases numbered 6, after V lost 7 bases and J lost 5 bases. Germline V gene sequence: CDR1 LNHDA, CDR2 SQIVND (reference sequence). This CDR3 has 13 residues. CDR3: CASKGGQGHEQYF. CDR3 DNA sequence: TGTGCCAGTAAGGGGGGACAGGGCCACGAGCAGTACTTC.

The chain recombines TRBV21-1 with TRBJ2-7; the D call in the table, TRBD2, was not verified against the DNA. TRBV21-1 is assigned pseudogene status. CDR3 size: 13 residues. The CDR3 here is CASSKVQAYEQYF. The CDR3 DNA reads as TGTGCCAGCAGCAAAGTCCAAGCTTACGAGCAGTACTTC.

The chain recombines TRBV12-3 or TRBV12-4 with TRBJ1-1, with D possibly matching TRBD1 (5 bases). V lost 3 bases to trimming and J lost 10 bases, with 9 bases between them. The length of the CDR3 is 11 residues. In nucleotides, the CDR3 is TGTGCCAGCAGTTTGGCAGGGCGAGCTTTCTTT. Amino acid sequence: CASSLAGRAFF.

V and J are TRBV25-1 and TRBJ2-3, with TRBD2 matching over 8 bases. Per the germline V gene, CDR1 is MGHDK and CDR2 is SYGVNS. The CDR3 is 16 amino acids. Trimming took 1 base from V and 8 from J; bases not matched to a gene: 11. Written as DNA, the CDR3 is TGTGCCAGCAGTGAATTTAACTTAGCGGGACAAGGTACGCAGTATTTT. This codes for CASSEFNLAGQGTQYF.

In this sample, this clone turned up once. This sequence joins TRBV5-5 and TRBJ2-3, with D possibly being TRBD2 (5 bases). V lost 4 bases to trimming and J lost 4 bases, with 10 bases between them. This CDR3 is 13 amino acids long. Germline V gene lookup returns CDR1 SGHKS and CDR2 YYEKEE (reference sequence). The CDR3 bases are TGTGCCAGCAGCGAGGGTGTTCCAGATACGCAGTATTTT. Translation: CASSEGVPDTQYF.

The genes are TRBV5-1 and TRBJ2-1; a possible D gene is TRBD2 (6 bases). CDR1 is SGHRS and CDR2 is YFSETQ in the germline V gene. The CDR3 has 14 amino acids. Trimming cost V 0 bases and J 8 bases, with 12 bases left between them. The DNA of the CDR3 is TGCGCCAGCAGCTTGGAACTAGCCCTCTATGAGCAGTTCTTC. Translating it yields CASSLELALYEQFF.

The chain uses TRBV11-3 and TRBJ2-7, with TRBD1 identical over 8 bases. Germline CDR1 reads SGHNT; CDR2 reads YENEEA. CDR3 length: 14 amino acids. The trim removed 5 bases at V and 1 base at J, leaving 4 bases unmatched. This CDR3 is CASSTHRGSYEQYF. The CDR3 DNA reads TGTGCCAGCAGCACCCACAGGGGGTCCTACGAGCAGTACTTC.

The chain employs TRBV5-6 and TRBJ1-1; no definite D call. Trimming removed 1 base from V and 0 bases from J, with 7 bases in between. Germline loops: CDR1 SGHDT, CDR2 YYEEEE. The length of the CDR3 is 14 residues. The DNA for the CDR3 is TGTGCCAGCAGCTTGCGGCGAGTGAACACTGAAGCTTTCTTT. It specifies CASSLRRVNTEAFF. The complete variable domain, with remaining parts taken from reference TRBV5-6 and TRBJ1-1, reads DAGVTQSPTHLIKTRGQQVTLRCSPKSGHDTVSWYQQALGQGPQFIFQYYEEEERQRGNFPDRFSGHQFPNYSSELNVNALLLGDSALYLCASSLRRVNTEAFFGQGTRLTVV.

This sequence joins TRBV2 and TRBJ2-5, with D hard to call. Germline loops: CDR1 SNHLY, CDR2 FYNNEI. CDR3 size: 11 residues. Deletions cut 6 bases from V and 3 bases from J, with 5 bases between. The CDR3 DNA is TGTGCCAGCAGCTTAAAAGAGACCCAGTACTTC. Its protein product is CASSLKETQYF.

The rearrangement joins TRBV7-2 to TRBJ2-1, with a possible D match to TRBD2 (6 bases). The CDR3 sequence is 16 residues long. Between the trimmed V and J ends, which lost 0 bases and 3 bases, there was a span of 12 bases. The germline V gene encodes CDR1 SGHTA and CDR2 FQGNSA. The CDR3 sequence is CASSLAGSGFYNEQFF. The CDR3 DNA reads TGTGCCAGCAGCTTAGCCGGTAGCGGCTTCTACAATGAGCAGTTCTTC.

The rearrangement links TRBV27 to TRBJ2-1; 8 bases are shared with TRBD1. Germline lookup yields CDR1 MNHEY and CDR2 SMNVEV (reference sequence). V shed 7 bases, J shed 3 bases, and the junction held 5 bases outside the gene matches. The CDR3 covers 14 residues. This chain's CDR3 is CASKIQGDYNEQFF. The CDR3 coding sequence is TGTGCCAGCAAGATACAGGGGGACTACAATGAGCAGTTCTTC.

The chain links TRBV11-2 to TRBJ1-2; 7 bases are shared with TRBD1. V lost 4 bases and J lost 4; bases outside the gene matches: 9. This CDR3 is 15 amino acids long. Germline V lookup: CDR1 SGHAT, CDR2 FQNNGV. The CDR3 protein is CASSSRQGALYGYTF. For the CDR3, the DNA is TGTGCCAGCAGCTCTCGACAGGGAGCACTCTATGGCTACACCTTC.

V usage is TRBV6-4 and J usage is TRBJ1-1; no clear D gene. Trimming left V 5 bases short and J 1 base short, with 11 bases between. CDR1 MRHNA and CDR2 SNTAGT come from the germline V gene. This CDR3 contains 14 residues. This CDR3 is CASSPSPGNTEAFF. The CDR3 DNA reads TGTGCCAGCAGTCCATCCCCGGGGAACACTGAAGCTTTCTTT.